This T cell receptor (beta chain) was retrieved from a study of tumor-infiltrating lymphocytes in primary liver carcinoma. This clonotype was picked up one time. The target antigen is unknown. An end of the junction differs from the germline gene, which may be a read error. The CDR3 runs to 16 residues. The germline V gene has CDR1 MNHNS and CDR2 SASEGT. A primer in the constant region served to generate TCR beta cDNA from 450 to 650 ng of total RNA. Each TCR beta library was derived from three nested multiplex PCR rounds that employed slightly modified ARM-PCR. Two initial PCR rounds of about 11 cycles each paired TRBV1-TRBV30 forward primers with a C-beta reverse primer. Via MiXCR, TCRdb re-called the multiplex PCR reads, giving one row per CDR3 protein. Of 20,000 to 30,000 distinct CDR3 sequences detected, 77% appear once; the ten largest clones hold around 29%. Investigators took RNA and DNA out together from 20-30 mg of unsorted bulk tissue.

Study-level points and caveats: The top-250-clone fraction was significantly higher in tumors than in blood (p = 0.039).

Sequenced sample: liver tumor tissue from sampling region 5. Subset here: tumor region T5, tumor centre. V usage is TRBV6-1 and J usage is TRBJ2-5; a possible D gene is TRBD2 (5 bases). The receptor was isolated from a woman aged 25 to 45 with primary liver carcinoma and hepatitis B virus infection. The CDR3 DNA follows: TGTGCCAGCAGTCTTTACGCCCTGCTGGGAGAAGAGATCCAGTACTTC. Translating it yields CASSLYALLGEEIQYF.